This T cell receptor beta chain was identified in a study of blood T cell repertoires in COVID-19. Study-wide background: Researchers got acute and convalescent COVID-19 samples from the United States, Italy and Spain. Nucleic acid was either cDNA or gDNA, and it came from T cells, B-cell-depleted T cells, or PBMCs.

Trimming stripped 3 bases from V and 5 bases from J, with 9 bases between. From germline, CDR1 is GTSNPN and CDR2 SVGIG (reference sequence). The CDR3 totals 12 residues. Generated by immunoSEQ multiplex PCR, the TCRdb table keeps only in-frame clones and is missing some. The table lists about 230,000 clones, roughly 85% of them singletons. This rearrangement joins TRBV30 to TRBJ2-3; the D gene is possibly TRBD1 (6 bases). Sequencing was done on a sample of peripheral blood. This TCR derives from a woman aged 65 to 85 with active or convalescent COVID-19. The CDR3 bases are TGTGCCTGGAGAACAGGGCTAGATACGCAGTATTTT. It encodes CAWRTGLDTQYF.